This T cell receptor beta chain was recovered during a study of cytomegalovirus exposure and HLA in healthy donors. Germline CDR1 is SNHLY and CDR2 is FYNNEI. V was pared by 7 bases and J by 4 bases, with 11 bases between. The CDR3 runs to 13 residues. The PCR used 60 Vbeta and 13 Jbeta primers. Measured with immunoSEQ multiplex PCR; TCRdb has only the in-frame clones, and not every one. The sample is made up of under 95,000 clones, and the top ten hold roughly 3.8% of it. This chain uses TRBV2 with TRBJ2-1, with D tentatively TRBD1 (5 bases). The receptor was derived from a man between 18 and 35 years old in good health and CMV-seropositive. Material: PBMCs. The CDR3 loop reads CASTTERYNEQFF. The CDR3 DNA reads TGTGCCAGCACGACAGAGAGGTACAATGAGCAGTTCTTC.